This TCR beta chain emerged from a study of blood T cells in healthy people across ages. Using a J-beta primer mix together with a sample-barcoded 5' primer, a second PCR was run for roughly 7 to 12 cycles. TCRdb analysed the 5' RACE reads with MiXCR anew, one entry per CDR3 protein. The data contain approximately 1.5 million distinct CDR3 sequences, roughly a third of them seen just once; the ten biggest clones take up around 11%. Roughly 10 milliliters of peripheral blood were drawn from each donor. Trimming took 0 bases from V and 3 from J, leaving 13 bases between them. The CDR3 is 15 residues long. Germline V gives CDR1 DFQATT, CDR2 SNEGSKA (reference sequence). There are a few counts of this clonotype. Its target is unknown. Findings of the study overall: Unsorted PBMC material precluded a definitive naive versus antigen-experienced comparison.

Input material: blood. This TCR was sampled from a woman in her twenties or thirties in good health. The chain couples TRBV20-1 to TRBJ2-3, with D unresolved. CDR3 sequence: CSARDDAASTDTQYF. Written as DNA, the CDR3 is TGCAGTGCTAGAGATGACGCAGCCAGTACAGATACGCAGTATTTT.